A single T cell receptor beta chain is shown here with its context. The data belong to a study of T cell changes during pregnancy in multiple sclerosis. The assay was immunoSEQ multiplex PCR, and TCRdb's table has in-frame clones only and misses some. Among about 70,000 clones listed, over 90% were seen once. The CDR3 is made up of 16 amino acids. V was trimmed by 4 bases and J by 0 bases, leaving 15 bases between them. The V gene's germline CDR1 is SGHRS and CDR2 YFSETQ. This receptor was taken from a female donor with multiple sclerosis, enrolled in a pregnancy study. This sample comprised CD4+ T cells from peripheral blood mononuclear cells, obtained after pregnancy. The rearrangement links TRBV5-1 to TRBJ2-3, with unresolved D. CDR3 region: CASSRGGGRSTDTQYF. The CDR3 DNA sequence: TGCGCCAGCAGCCGAGGTGGCGGTAGGAGCACAGATACGCAGTATTTT.